Listed here are 24 T cell receptor beta chains from one sample, sequenced in a study of regulatory T cells in long-lasting Graves disease. The time point is: newly diagnosed GD, antithyroid drugs for less than 3 months. With RNA extracted from PBMCs as input, the TCR library was made. According to the study, TCR beta libraries were built with iRepertoire HTBI primers and CDR3-region Arm-PCR. TCRdb reanalysed the multiplex PCR reads using MiXCR and keeps one entry per CDR3 protein. The sample yields approximately 400,000 distinct CDR3 sequences, around 16% seen once. The sample in question was peripheral blood mononuclear cells (PBMCs), obtained at new diagnosis, from a patient treated with antithyroid drugs. The receptors here all came from a female donor with Graves disease.

In regard to this clonotype: The junction differs from germline at one of its ends, possibly a read error. V and J are TRBV27 and TRBJ2-1, with 7 bases fitting TRBD1. CDR1 is MNHEY, CDR2 SMNVEV, per germline (reference sequence). The CDR3 has 15 residues. CDR3 in amino acids: CATSDPGQDVDEQFF. CDR3 bases: TGTGCCACCAGTGACCCAGGACAGGACGTGGATGAGCAGTTCTTC.

The sample holds many counts of this clonotype. The V and J genes are TRBV5-1 and TRBJ1-1, with D hard to call. This CDR3 is built from 14 residues. Germline-derived CDR1 and CDR2 are SGHRS and YFSETQ. Trimming took off 1 base at V and 1 base at J, with 8 bases between the two ends. Here the CDR3 reads CASSLLDSNTEAFF. In DNA form, the CDR3 reads TGCGCCAGCAGCTTGCTCGATTCGAACACTGAAGCTTTCTTT.

This clonotype showed up many times. V and J are TRBV12-3 or TRBV12-4 and TRBJ1-2, with TRBD1 identical over 7 bases. V trimming: 7 bases; J trimming: 13 bases; junction bases outside the gene matches: 12. This CDR3 spans 12 amino acids. The CDR3, as DNA: TGTGCCAGCACTAGGGGGACAGACTATCGCACCTTC. Translated: CASTRGTDYRTF.

The chain uses TRBV19 and TRBJ2-7; weak D call: TRBD1 (6 bases). The germline V and J ends were trimmed by 4 bases and 4 bases, with 14 bases remaining between them. Germline loops: CDR1 LNHDA, CDR2 SQIVND (reference sequence). This CDR3 has 14 amino acids. The chain's CDR3 is CASSTRTVKYEQYF. CDR3 coding DNA: TGTGCCAGTAGTACCCGGACAGTAAAGTACGAGCAGTACTTC.

This clonotype was observed at least ten times. The chain couples TRBV7-2 to TRBJ2-7; 9 bases map to TRBD2. Losses at the gene ends were 6 bases for V and 0 bases for J; bases not matched to a gene: 9. The CDR3 is made up of 16 amino acids. Germline CDR1 SGHTA, CDR2 FQGNSA. For the CDR3, the DNA is TGTGCCAGCAGTCCCACTAGCGGGCCGATCTCCTACGAGCAGTACTTC. This encodes CASSPTSGPISYEQYF.

This clonotype was counted many times. The rearrangement uses TRBV6-1 and TRBJ2-7; unclear D gene. The germline CDR1 and CDR2 sequences are MNHNS and SASEGT. CDR3 length: 11 amino acids. V dropped 5 bases and J dropped 6 bases, with 8 bases sitting between them. In DNA form, the CDR3 reads TGTGCCAGCAGTCCCCCCCCCGAGCAGTACTTC. Protein product: CASSPPPEQYF.

The rearrangement joins TRBV6-2 or TRBV6-3 to TRBJ2-1, with 11 bases aligning to TRBD2. There are 12 residues in the CDR3. The germline gives CDR1 MNHEY, CDR2 SVGEGT. Germline trimming cut 10 bases from V and 7 bases from J; bases unmatched to any gene: 3. The CDR3 DNA sequence: TGTGCCACCGGGACTAGCGGAAATGAGCAGTTCTTC. Residues: CATGTSGNEQFF.

The rearrangement joins TRBV4-1 to TRBJ2-3; 8 nucleotides match TRBD2. This CDR3 contains 16 residues. Germline V gene lookup returns CDR1 MGHRA and CDR2 YSYEKL. V was pared by 0 bases and J by 5 bases, with 7 bases of the junction left unmatched. This CDR3 is CASSQDYGGGGDTQYF. The CDR3 nucleotides are TGCGCCAGCAGCCAAGATTACGGGGGGGGGGGAGATACGCAGTATTTT.

This clonotype has ten or more counts. V usage is TRBV7-8 and J usage is TRBJ1-1; D remains unclear. With 5 bases removed from V and 2 bases from J, the gap between germline ends came to 9 bases. Per germline, CDR1 SGHVS and CDR2 FQNEAQ. This CDR3 contains 13 residues. The CDR3 loop reads CASSLLRNTEAFF. CDR3 DNA: TGTGCCAGCAGCCTTCTTCGTAACACTGAAGCTTTCTTT.

Regarding this clonotype: An end of the junction differs from the germline gene, which may be a read error. This chain links TRBV7-9 with TRBJ1-2, with D possibly being TRBD1 (6 bases). The CDR3 length is 14 residues. Germline CDR1 is SEHNR and CDR2 is FQNEAQ (reference sequence). This CDR3 reads CASSLLGALSGDTF. For the CDR3, the DNA is TGTGCCAGCAGCTTATTGGGGGCATTGAGTGGCGACACCTTC.

This clonotype has a handful of counts. The gene calls are TRBV3-1 and TRBJ2-2, with D perhaps matching TRBD1 or TRBD2 (5 bases each). In germline, CDR1 is LGHDT, CDR2 YNNKEL (reference sequence). This CDR3 is 14 amino acids long. Trimming took off 1 base at V and 4 bases at J, with 7 bases between the two ends. The CDR3 is CASSQAGPTGELFF. Here the CDR3 DNA reads TGTGCCAGCAGCCAAGCGGGACCCACCGGGGAGCTGTTTTTT.

This clonotype was seen ten or more times. This chain uses TRBV20-1 with TRBJ1-1; D is possibly TRBD1 (5 bases). The CDR3 is 13 residues long. Between the trimmed V and J ends, which lost 5 bases and 0 bases, there was a span of 10 bases. Germline loops: CDR1 DFQATT, CDR2 SNEGSKA (reference sequence). The CDR3 here is CSADGGLNTEAFF. DNA of the CDR3: TGCAGTGCTGACGGGGGACTGAACACTGAAGCTTTCTTT.

This clonotype was detected ten times or more. The chain recombines TRBV6-1 with TRBJ1-2, with no clear D. The germline V gene has CDR1 MNHNS and CDR2 SASEGT. The CDR3 is 13 amino acids. The V end lost 6 bases, the J end lost 8 bases, and 16 bases lay between the germline ends. The CDR3 DNA reads as TGTGCCAGCAGATTGGGCCGCCGGGAAGGCTACACCTTC. Residues: CASRLGRREGYTF.

This clonotype was recorded a few times. This chain links TRBV20-1 with TRBJ2-2; 16 nucleotides agree with TRBD2. The V and J ends lost 6 bases and 7 bases, in that order; junction bases with no gene match: 11. CDR1 is DFQATT, CDR2 SNEGSKA, per germline (reference sequence). The CDR3 length is 17 residues. This chain's CDR3 is CSARGLAGGPRGGELFF. CDR3 nucleotides: TGCAGTGCCAGGGGACTAGCGGGAGGGCCGAGAGGCGGGGAGCTGTTTTTT.

This clonotype has ten or more counts. The chain combines TRBV2 with TRBJ2-3; D possibly matches TRBD1 or TRBD2 (5 bases each). The germline gives CDR1 SNHLY, CDR2 FYNNEI. The CDR3 runs to 16 residues. V was pared by 5 bases and J by 1 base, with 16 bases between. In DNA form, the CDR3 reads TGTGCCAGCAGTTACCTTTCGAGGGGCGGCACAGATACGCAGTATTTT. Translated, it gives CASSYLSRGGTDTQYF.

This clonotype was counted many times. V is TRBV7-9 and J is TRBJ1-1; D gene unclear. The germline V gene has CDR1 SEHNR and CDR2 FQNEAQ (reference sequence). The CDR3 is 15 amino acids. V lost 5 bases and J lost 4, with 17 bases in between. DNA of the CDR3: TGTGCCAGCAGCCACCGGAAAGCTGAGGTCACTGAAGCTTTCTTT. This codes for CASSHRKAEVTEAFF.

The rearrangement joins TRBV11-1 to TRBJ2-7, with 8 bases lining up with TRBD1. CDR1 is SGHAT, CDR2 FQDESV, per germline (reference sequence). The length of the CDR3 is 16 residues. Losses at the gene ends were 1 base for V and 2 bases for J; bases not matched to a gene: 7. CDR3 sequence: CASSLGFQGAAYEQYF. Here the CDR3 DNA reads TGTGCCAGCAGCTTAGGTTTCCAGGGGGCGGCCTACGAGCAGTACTTC.

This clonotype was observed a handful of times. CDR3 loop: CASSLNFRVHTQYF. The CDR3 DNA follows: TGTGCCAGCAGTTTAAATTTTAGAGTGCATACGCAGTATTTT. The chain has TRBV27 and TRBJ2-3; D uncertain. The CDR3 runs 14 residues. Germline CDR1 MNHEY, CDR2 SMNVEV (reference sequence). V lost 2 bases, J lost 7 bases, and 13 bases lay in between.

Many counts were recorded for this clonotype. The CDR3: CAISEPHVLVTYEQYF. The CDR3 region has the DNA TGTGCCATCAGTGAGCCCCACGTGCTAGTTACCTACGAGCAGTACTTC. V and J are TRBV10-3 and TRBJ2-7; no definite D call. V was shortened by 2 bases and J by 2 bases, with 16 bases between the two germline ends. Germline CDR1 ENHRY, CDR2 SYGVKD. The CDR3 sequence is 16 residues long.

This clonotype has ten or more counts. This chain joins TRBV6-2 or TRBV6-3 and TRBJ2-7; no reliable D call. Germline loops: CDR1 MNHEY, CDR2 SVGEGT. The CDR3 spans 13 residues. V dropped 4 bases and J dropped 2 bases, with 9 bases sitting between them. In nucleotides, the CDR3 is TGTGCCAGCAGTTTTAACCCTACCTACGAGCAGTACTTC. Protein: CASSFNPTYEQYF.

Concerning this clonotype itself: This could be a read error, since a much larger clone is one nucleotide away. The V gene is TRBV7-9, the J gene TRBJ1-3; TRBD1 matches at 7 bases. From germline, CDR1 is SEHNR and CDR2 FQNEAQ (reference sequence). V was pared by 6 bases and J by 6 bases, with 8 bases of the junction left unmatched. CDR3 size: 14 residues. In DNA form, the CDR3 reads TGTGCCAGCAGGTTGGGGACAGCTGTAAACACCATATATTTT. This encodes CASRLGTAVNTIYF.

This clonotype has ten or more counts. The gene calls are TRBV7-2 and TRBJ1-2; D is unresolved. Germline V CDR1 and CDR2: SGHTA, FQGNSA. The CDR3 length is 14 residues. With 0 bases removed from V and 3 bases from J, the gap between germline ends came to 8 bases. This CDR3 reads CASSLAREYYGYTF. The CDR3 DNA reads TGTGCCAGCAGCTTAGCTAGGGAGTACTATGGCTACACCTTC.

This clonotype was counted between two and nine times. A much larger clone lies one base from this, so it may be a read error. J is TRBJ1-1 and V is TRBV28, with no clear D. The CDR3 spans 14 residues. Trimming removed 3 bases at V and 4 bases at J, with 12 bases between. Germline V gene data show CDR1 as MDHEN and CDR2 as SYDVKM. The CDR3 nucleotides read TGTGCCAGCAGTTTCGCGCTTGGCGGCACTGAAGCTTTCTTT. It codes for CASSFALGGTEAFF.

This clonotype was seen ten or more times. The V gene is TRBV5-1, the J gene TRBJ1-1; the D gene is possibly TRBD1 (5 bases). Germline V gives CDR1 SGHRS, CDR2 YFSETQ. Trimming removed 2 bases at V and 0 bases at J, with 11 bases between. This CDR3 comprises 15 residues. This chain's CDR3 is CASSFGHGMNTEAFF. The CDR3 coding sequence is TGCGCCAGCAGCTTCGGACACGGCATGAACACTGAAGCTTTCTTT. Drawing the rest from reference TRBV5-1 and TRBJ1-1, the complete variable domain is KAGVTQTPRYLIKTRGQQVTLSCSPISGHRSVSWYQQTPGQGLQFLFEYFSETQRNKGNFPGRFSGRQFSNSRSEMNVSTLELGDSALYLCASSFGHGMNTEAFFGQGTRLTVV.